This TCR beta chain was sequenced during a study of T-cell memory formation after mild COVID-19. The wider study: TCR clusters were mostly confined to one donor each.

This clonotype was counted only a few times. Its target is unknown. Study-level points and caveats: Confirmation of SARS-CoV-2 specificity was lacking for second-wave clones peaking day 37.

TCR alpha and TCR beta cDNA libraries carrying sample barcodes and UMIs came from 5'RACE with constant-segment primers. TCRdb independently ran MiXCR on the 5' RACE reads; one entry per CDR3 protein. The repertoire holds about 430,000 distinct CDR3 sequences, with roughly 26% as singletons. This clonotype originated in an adult woman who had mild COVID-19 (a few samples of this study predate the infection). Cell type and time point are not known. The sequenced sample was PBMCs or a T cell subset sorted from them (not recorded which).

CDR3 in DNA: TGCAGTGCTTCACAGGGGATGGGCAATCAGCCCCAGCATTTT. Protein product: CSASQGMGNQPQHF. The rearrangement uses TRBV20-1 and TRBJ1-5, with 7 bases matching TRBD1. Germline V gene lookup returns CDR1 DFQATT and CDR2 SNEGSKA (reference sequence). The length of the CDR3 is 14 residues. V was clipped by 5 bases and J by 2 bases; unmatched bases: 6.